The 21 T cell receptor beta chains reported below all come from one sample, sequenced in a study of blood T cell repertoires in COVID-19. The protocol was immunoSEQ multiplex PCR, while the TCRdb copy is restricted to in-frame clones and leaves out a portion. The table has around 100,000 clones, around nine tenths seen once. Sequencing was done on a sample of peripheral blood. These TCRs come from a man older than 75 with acute or convalescent COVID-19.

The chain employs TRBV18 and TRBJ1-3, with 7 positions matching TRBD1. V shed 3 bases and J 4 bases; nucleotides not matched to a gene: 6. The CDR3 runs 15 residues. Germline V gene data show CDR1 as KGHSH and CDR2 as LQKENI. This chain's CDR3 is CASSPGQLLGNTIYF. In nucleotides, the CDR3 is TGTGCCAGCTCACCGGGACAGCTACTCGGAAACACCATATATTTT.

The chain employs TRBV4-2 and TRBJ1-2; D unresolved. The germline V gene encodes CDR1 LGHNA and CDR2 YNFKEQ. Trimming removed 0 bases from V and 8 bases from J, with 13 bases in between. This CDR3 is built from 14 residues. The CDR3 DNA reads as TGTGCCAGCAGCCAAGATATGGCGGTCCGAGGCTACACCTTC. It yields the protein CASSQDMAVRGYTF.

This clone was recorded once. The chain is built from TRBV7-2 and TRBJ1-1; a weak D match, TRBD1 (6 bases). Germline V gene sequence: CDR1 SGHTA, CDR2 FQGNSA. CDR3 length: 12 residues. V was pared by 1 base and J by 7 bases, with 7 bases between. In DNA form, the CDR3 reads TGTGCCAGCAGCTTAGGGACAGTTGAAGCTTTCTTT. The encoded protein is CASSLGTVEAFF.

The V gene is TRBV7-2, the J gene TRBJ2-2; TRBD1 matches at 8 bases. With 4 bases clipped from V and 2 bases from J, the junction kept 12 bases outside the gene matches. The germline gives CDR1 SGHTA, CDR2 FQGNSA. The CDR3 contains 18 residues. CDR3 coding DNA: TGTGCCAGCAGCTCGAGGACAGGGATGGGGGTTAACACCGGGGAGCTGTTTTTT. Its protein is CASSSRTGMGVNTGELFF.

J is TRBJ2-7 and V is TRBV10-3; TRBD1 might be the D (5 bases). The V gene lost 9 bases and the J gene lost 3 bases, with 15 bases spanning the gap. CDR1 is ENHRY and CDR2 is SYGVKD in the germline V gene. CDR3 size: 13 residues. The CDR3 DNA is TGTGCCATTGCGGATCGGCAGGGCTACGAGCAGTACTTC. Its protein product is CAIADRQGYEQYF.

The chain combines TRBV6-6 with TRBJ2-2; D is perhaps TRBD1 (6 bases). The germline V and J ends were trimmed by 4 bases and 5 bases, with 14 bases remaining between them. The CDR3 is 15 amino acids. The germline gives CDR1 MNHNY, CDR2 SVGAGI (reference sequence). The CDR3 DNA is TGTGCCAGCAGTTGGGACACCCAAGGGACCGGGGAGCTGTTTTTT. This gives the protein CASSWDTQGTGELFF.

The chain recombines TRBV27 with TRBJ2-2; 10 nucleotides line up with TRBD2. Unmatched junction bases numbered 5, after V lost 4 bases and J lost 0 bases. CDR3 length equals 17 residues. CDR1 is MNHEY and CDR2 is SMNVEV in the germline V gene (reference sequence). This CDR3 is CASSSPGLAPNTGELFF. DNA of the CDR3: TGTGCCAGCAGTTCTCCGGGACTAGCGCCGAACACCGGGGAGCTGTTTTTT.

The rearrangement links TRBV7-9 to TRBJ1-6, with 8 positions matching TRBD1. The junction had 4 bases not matched to a gene; V was cut back by 2 bases and J by 7 bases. Germline loops: CDR1 SEHNR, CDR2 FQNEAQ (reference sequence). CDR3 length: 15 amino acids. The CDR3 reads CASSLTGQENSPLHF. In DNA form, the CDR3 reads TGTGCCAGCAGCTTAACGGGACAGGAGAATTCACCCCTCCACTTT.

The chain employs TRBV6-2 or TRBV6-3 and TRBJ2-7, with a tentative D call TRBD1 (5 bases). CDR3 size: 13 residues. CDR1 MNHEY and CDR2 SVGEGT come from the germline V gene. Trimming pared 5 bases from V and 7 bases from J, leaving 15 bases between. This chain's CDR3 is CASSPTTASEQYF. In DNA form, the CDR3 reads TGTGCCAGCAGTCCAACGACAGCGTCTGAGCAGTACTTC.

This chain links TRBV3-1 (or the pseudogene TRBV3-2) with TRBJ2-5; tentatively, D is TRBD2 (5 bases). This CDR3 spans 14 amino acids. Trimming removed 0 bases at V and 3 bases at J, with 8 bases between. The V gene's germline CDR1 is LGHDT and CDR2 YNNKEL (reference sequence). The chain's CDR3 is CASSQDLAEETQYF. For the CDR3, the DNA is TGTGCCAGCAGCCAAGATCTAGCCGAAGAGACCCAGTACTTC.

V gene TRBV9 combines with J gene TRBJ2-7; no firm D call. Trimming removed 0 bases from V and 3 bases from J, with 10 bases in between. This CDR3 region has 14 residues. The V gene's germline CDR1 is SGDLS and CDR2 YYNGEE. CDR3 protein: CASSVGSQFYEQYF. CDR3 DNA: TGTGCCAGCAGCGTAGGTTCTCAGTTCTACGAGCAGTACTTC.

The V and J genes are TRBV28 and TRBJ1-2; no reliable D call. Germline lookup yields CDR1 MDHEN and CDR2 SYDVKM. The V and J ends lost 6 bases and 4 bases respectively, with 6 bases between them. The CDR3 has 11 residues. CDR3 sequence (DNA): TGTGCCAGCAGAGCTCCCTATGGCTACACCTTC. This encodes CASRAPYGYTF.

This rearrangement joins TRBV10-3 to TRBJ2-3; 10 positions agree with TRBD2. The CDR3 spans 15 residues. V lost 6 bases, J lost 2 bases, and 5 bases stayed unmatched. The germline V gene has CDR1 ENHRY and CDR2 SYGVKD. The CDR3 DNA follows: TGTGCCATCAGAACTAGCGGGGAGTACACAGATACGCAGTATTTT. Translating gives CAIRTSGEYTDTQYF.

This chain uses TRBV7-9 with TRBJ1-6; 7 bases are shared with TRBD1. The CDR3 is made up of 14 amino acids. Germline CDR1 is SEHNR and CDR2 is FQNEAQ (reference sequence). Germline trimming cut 6 bases from V and 7 bases from J; bases unmatched to any gene: 6. The CDR3 DNA reads as TGTGCCAGCAGTCTTACAGGGGACAATTCACCCCTCCACTTT. It encodes CASSLTGDNSPLHF. Full variable domain (missing parts from reference TRBV7-9 and TRBJ1-6): DTGVSQNPRHKITKRGQNVTFRCDPISEHNRLYWYRQTLGQGPEFLTYFQNEAQLEKSRLLSDRFSAERPKGSFSTLEIQRTEQGDSAMYLCASSLTGDNSPLHFGNGTRLTVT.

This rearrangement joins TRBV27 to TRBJ1-6; D perhaps matches TRBD1 (5 bases). This CDR3 is 14 amino acids long. The germline V gene has CDR1 MNHEY and CDR2 SMNVEV (reference sequence). V gave up 6 bases and J gave up 8 bases, with 14 bases separating them. DNA for the CDR3: TGTGCCAGCAGCCTAAAAAGCAGGGATTCACCCCTCCACTTT. Protein: CASSLKSRDSPLHF.

This chain links TRBV27 with TRBJ1-1, with D possibly TRBD1 on 5 matching bases. Trimming stripped 5 bases from V and 0 bases from J, with 19 bases between. The CDR3 is made up of 17 amino acids. The germline CDR1 and CDR2 sequences are MNHEY and SMNVEV (reference sequence). DNA for the CDR3: TGTGCCAGCAGTCCCACACTAACAGGTGGGATGAACACTGAAGCTTTCTTT. This sequence encodes CASSPTLTGGMNTEAFF.

The V call is TRBV9, the J call TRBJ2-3, with 7 bases identical to TRBD2. The CDR3 has 13 amino acids. The trim removed 2 bases at V and 9 bases at J, leaving 6 bases unmatched. Germline V gene data show CDR1 as SGDLS and CDR2 as YYNGEE. The CDR3 coding sequence is TGTGCCAGCAGCGTTCAAGAGCGGGGCACGCAGTATTTT. The encoded protein is CASSVQERGTQYF.

The rearrangement links TRBV19 to TRBJ1-1, with D possibly matching TRBD1 (6 bases). The germline CDR1 and CDR2 sequences are LNHDA and SQIVND (reference sequence). The CDR3 totals 14 residues. With 4 bases removed from V and 7 bases from J, the gap between germline ends came to 16 bases. The CDR3 sequence is CASSRQVSSNEAFF. The CDR3 DNA is TGTGCCAGTAGTAGACAGGTCAGCTCCAATGAAGCTTTCTTT.

This chain uses TRBV20-1 with TRBJ2-3; TRBD2 matches at 10 bases. Germline loops: CDR1 DFQATT, CDR2 SNEGSKA (reference sequence). Germline trimming cut 6 bases from V and 10 bases from J; bases unmatched to any gene: 4. The CDR3 runs to 11 residues. The CDR3 coding sequence is TGCAGTGCAACCGGGACTAGCGCGCAGTATTTT. Translated, it gives CSATGTSAQYF.

This chain links TRBV6-2 or TRBV6-3 with TRBJ2-2; D is uncertain. In germline, CDR1 is MNHEY, CDR2 SVGEGT. The V end lost 5 bases, the J end lost 5 bases, and 15 bases lay between the germline ends. The CDR3 has 15 amino acids. The CDR3 nucleotides read TGTGCCAGCAGTCCCGCCCAACCCAGAACCGGGGAGCTGTTTTTT. Translation: CASSPAQPRTGELFF.

V is TRBV2 and J is TRBJ1-1, with D possibly matching TRBD1 (6 bases). This CDR3 has 15 residues. V lost 0 bases to trimming and J lost 0 bases, with 8 bases between them. Germline assignment: CDR1 SNHLY and CDR2 FYNNEI. CDR3 sequence: CASSEAPGVNTEAFF. CDR3 nucleotides: TGTGCCAGCAGTGAAGCACCAGGGGTGAACACTGAAGCTTTCTTT.